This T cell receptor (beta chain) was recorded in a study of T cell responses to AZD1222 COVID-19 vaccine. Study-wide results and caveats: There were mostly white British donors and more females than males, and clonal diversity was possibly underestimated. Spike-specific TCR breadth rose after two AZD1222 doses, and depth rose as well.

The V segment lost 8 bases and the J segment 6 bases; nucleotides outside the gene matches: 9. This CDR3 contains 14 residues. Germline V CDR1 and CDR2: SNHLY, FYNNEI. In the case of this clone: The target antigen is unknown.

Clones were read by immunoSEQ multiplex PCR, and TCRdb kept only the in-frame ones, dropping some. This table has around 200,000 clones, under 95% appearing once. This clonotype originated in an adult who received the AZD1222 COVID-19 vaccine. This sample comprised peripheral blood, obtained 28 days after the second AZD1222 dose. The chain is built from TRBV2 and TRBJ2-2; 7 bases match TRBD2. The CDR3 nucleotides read TGTGCCAGCCCTGATGGGGCGGGGGCCGGGGAGCTGTTTTTT. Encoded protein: CASPDGAGAGELFF.